A single sample gave rise to the 10 T cell receptor beta chains below, sequenced in a study of B cell selection in AIRE deficiency. Assay used: immunoSEQ multiplex PCR; TCRdb lists only in-frame clones, some missing. The sample yields 20,000 to 25,000 clones, 97% seen once. CD4+CD127+ cells were sorted as the conventional CD4 T cells. The sample taken for sequencing was conventional CD4+ T cells sorted from PBMCs. Receptor source: a human donor with AIRE deficiency.

The chain carries TRBV19 and TRBJ1-5; D may be TRBD1 (5 bases). Germline V CDR1 and CDR2: LNHDA, SQIVND (reference sequence). The length of the CDR3 is 17 residues. V gave up 3 bases and J gave up 0 bases, with 15 bases separating them. In DNA, the CDR3 is TGTGCCAGTAGTATCGACAGCCAGAGATATAGCAATCAGCCCCAGCATTTT. Its translation is CASSIDSQRYSNQPQHF.

The rearrangement uses TRBV5-1 and TRBJ2-1; the D is unclear. Germline assignment: CDR1 SGHRS and CDR2 YFSETQ. This CDR3 is built from 16 residues. Trimming took 0 bases from V and 0 from J, leaving 10 bases between them. The DNA for the CDR3 is TGCGCCAGCAGCTTGGTGGCGGCTAGCTCCTACAATGAGCAGTTCTTC. This translates into CASSLVAASSYNEQFF. The full variable domain, rest sourced from reference TRBV5-1 and TRBJ2-1, is KAGVTQTPRYLIKTRGQQVTLSCSPISGHRSVSWYQQTPGQGLQFLFEYFSETQRNKGNFPGRFSGRQFSNSRSEMNVSTLELGDSALYLCASSLVAASSYNEQFFGPGTRLTVL.

The chain recombines TRBV4-1 with TRBJ2-5; tentative D call: TRBD1 (6 bases). CDR3 length equals 15 residues. With 4 bases removed from V and 4 bases from J, the gap between germline ends came to 16 bases. Germline V CDR1 and CDR2: MGHRA, YSYEKL. The CDR3 nucleotides read TGCGCCAGCAGCCCCTCAGGGGTTACGGTAGAGACCCAGTACTTC. It yields the protein CASSPSGVTVETQYF.

The DNA of the CDR3 is TGTGCCAGCAGTCGTAAGACTGGCACAGATACGCAGTATTTT. Translation gives CASSRKTGTDTQYF. The V gene is TRBV7-9, the J gene TRBJ2-3; unclear D gene. This CDR3 has 14 amino acids. Trimming removed 6 bases at V and 1 base at J, with 11 bases between. Germline CDR1 reads SEHNR; CDR2 reads FQNEAQ (reference sequence).

The chain carries TRBV2 and TRBJ1-6, with D possibly matching TRBD1 (5 bases). The CDR3 has 13 amino acids. CDR1 is SNHLY and CDR2 is FYNNEI in the germline V gene. V lost 3 bases, J lost 9 bases, and 9 bases lay in between. The CDR3 protein is CASSEGTGSPLHF. The CDR3 coding sequence is TGTGCCAGCAGTGAGGGGACGGGTTCACCCCTCCACTTT.

The V and J genes are TRBV5-4 and TRBJ2-5, with 7 bases identical to TRBD2. V was clipped by 1 base and J by 1 base; unmatched bases: 4. The length of the CDR3 is 15 residues. Per germline, CDR1 SGHNT and CDR2 YYREEE (reference sequence). CDR3 in DNA: TGTGCCAGCAGCTTGAATAGCGGGTCCCAAGAGACCCAGTACTTC. Translating gives CASSLNSGSQETQYF.

The chain uses TRBV28 and TRBJ1-5; no firm D call. There are 12 residues in the CDR3. Germline V lookup: CDR1 MDHEN, CDR2 SYDVKM. V lost 2 bases, J lost 7 bases, and 6 bases lay in between. The CDR3 coding sequence is TGTGCCAGCAGTTTAGGCGGGCAGCCCCAGCATTTT. It specifies CASSLGGQPQHF.

This chain links TRBV7-2 with TRBJ2-3; D is uncertain. V was trimmed by 1 base and J by 5 bases, leaving 19 bases between them. The CDR3 covers 17 residues. The germline V gene encodes CDR1 SGHTA and CDR2 FQGNSA. DNA for the CDR3: TGTGCCAGCAGCTTAGGGTTGTCTCCGGTTTATGGAGATACGCAGTATTTT. It yields the protein CASSLGLSPVYGDTQYF. Filled out from reference TRBV7-2 and TRBJ2-3, the complete variable domain reads GAGVSQSPSNKVTEKGKDVELRCDPISGHTALYWYRQSLGQGLEFLIYFQGNSAPDKSGLPSDRFSAERTGGSVSTLTIQRTQQEDSAVYLCASSLGLSPVYGDTQYFGPGTRLTVL.

This clone appeared a single time. The chain links TRBV7-2 to TRBJ2-7, with D tentatively TRBD1 (5 bases). CDR1 SGHTA and CDR2 FQGNSA come from the germline V gene. This CDR3 comprises 13 residues. Deletions cut 5 bases from V and 6 bases from J, with 14 bases between. The CDR3 loop reads CASSPNLDSEQYF. CDR3 coding DNA: TGTGCCAGCAGCCCCAACCTAGACAGCGAGCAGTACTTC.

V usage is TRBV9 and J usage is TRBJ2-2, with D uncertain. This CDR3 region has 12 residues. V was cut by 0 bases and J by 6 bases, with 3 bases left in between. Germline V gene lookup returns CDR1 SGDLS and CDR2 YYNGEE. The CDR3 sequence is CASSVAAGELFF. The CDR3 region has the DNA TGTGCCAGCAGCGTAGCGGCCGGGGAGCTGTTTTTT.